A selection of T cell receptor beta chains follows, all from one sample in a study of response to subunit inactivated influenza vaccine. A single record per CDR3 protein comes from TCRdb applying MiXCR to the RT-PCR reads. The sample shows hundreds of thousands of distinct CDR3 sequences, approximately 14% of them seen only once. The sample was PBMCs from blood, taken 11 to 12 days after vaccination. The receptors were sampled from a man aged 45 to 65 who received an inactivated influenza vaccine. CDR3s include the opening cysteine and the closing phenylalanine or tryptophan. A D gene is named only where the DNA matches it firmly. Some rows mark clone size as missing; the rest say once, few, many or name a class of expanded clone.

CDR3aa: CASSMLAGNFHYEQYF; CDR3nt: TGTGCCAGCAGCATGCTAGCGGGGAACTTCCATTACGAGCAGTACTTC; v_gene: TRBV7-2; abundance: .; j_gene: TRBJ2-7; d_gene: TRBD2
CDR3aa: CASSPPPSFWDTEAFF; CDR3nt: TGTGCCAGCAGCCCCCCTCCAAGCTTTTGGGACACTGAAGCTTTCTTT; v_gene: TRBV6-2/TRBV6-3; abundance: many; j_gene: TRBJ1-1; d_gene: .
CDR3aa: CASSPSEGGPYEQYF; CDR3nt: TGTGCCAGCAGCCCATCCGAGGGGGGCCCCTACGAGCAGTACTTC; v_gene: TRBV5-6; abundance: few; j_gene: TRBJ2-7; d_gene: .
CDR3aa: CASSFRDGDQPQHF; CDR3nt: TGTGCCAGCAGCTTTCGGGACGGTGATCAGCCCCAGCATTTT; v_gene: TRBV7-2; abundance: few; j_gene: TRBJ1-5; d_gene: .
CDR3aa: CASSPAGQPQETQYF; CDR3nt: TGTGCCAGCAGTCCCGCCGGACAGCCCCAAGAGACCCAGTACTTC; v_gene: TRBV7-2; abundance: .; j_gene: TRBJ2-5; d_gene: .
CDR3aa: CASSSGLGAGELFF; CDR3nt: TGTGCCAGCAGCTCCGGACTAGGGGCCGGGGAGCTGTTTTTT; v_gene: TRBV7-3; abundance: .; j_gene: TRBJ2-2; d_gene: TRBD2
CDR3aa: CSATLRRNFYGYTF; CDR3nt: TGCAGTGCTACACTACGGCGAAACTTCTATGGCTACACCTTC; v_gene: TRBV20-1; abundance: .; j_gene: TRBJ1-2; d_gene: .
CDR3aa: CASSQGTMGVGERYTF; CDR3nt: TGTGCCAGCAGCCAAGGGACGATGGGAGTTGGTGAACGCTACACCTTC; v_gene: TRBV3-1; abundance: .; j_gene: TRBJ1-2; d_gene: .
CDR3aa: CASSQNSGRAVEQYF; CDR3nt: TGTGCCAGCAGCCAGAATAGCGGGAGGGCCGTCGAGCAGTACTTC; v_gene: TRBV4-2; abundance: .; j_gene: TRBJ2-7; d_gene: TRBD2
CDR3aa: CSAPNSGQENIQYF; CDR3nt: TGCAGTGCTCCCAACTCGGGACAGGAAAACATTCAGTACTTC; v_gene: TRBV20-1; abundance: .; j_gene: TRBJ2-4; d_gene: TRBD1
CDR3aa: CASSPSGGAQEQYF; CDR3nt: TGTGCCAGCAGTCCTAGCGGGGGGGCTCAAGAGCAGTACTTC; v_gene: TRBV28; abundance: .; j_gene: TRBJ2-7; d_gene: TRBD2
CDR3aa: CASSFSGEGQPQHF; CDR3nt: TGTGCCAGCAGCTTTTCAGGGGAAGGACAGCCCCAGCATTTT; v_gene: TRBV5-5; abundance: many; j_gene: TRBJ1-5; d_gene: .
CDR3aa: CAISDSDRGLDTQYF; CDR3nt: TGTGCCATCAGTGATTCTGACAGGGGGCTGGATACGCAGTATTTT; v_gene: TRBV10-3; abundance: .; j_gene: TRBJ2-3; d_gene: TRBD1
CDR3aa: CASSWGTSQETQYF; CDR3nt: TGCGCCAGCAGCTGGGGGACTTCCCAAGAGACCCAGTACTTC; v_gene: TRBV5-1; abundance: .; j_gene: TRBJ2-5; d_gene: .
CDR3aa: CASSYLFDTQETQYF; CDR3nt: TGTGCCAGCAGTTACCTCTTCGACACCCAAGAGACCCAGTACTTC; v_gene: TRBV6-5; abundance: .; j_gene: TRBJ2-5; d_gene: .
CDR3aa: CSVGGLAGETQYF; CDR3nt: TGCAGCGTTGGAGGACTAGCAGGAGAGACCCAGTACTTC; v_gene: TRBV29-1; abundance: .; j_gene: TRBJ2-5; d_gene: TRBD2
CDR3aa: CASRGSTGRETQYF; CDR3nt: TGTGCCAGCAGGGGGTCGACAGGGCGGGAGACCCAGTACTTC; v_gene: TRBV7-9; abundance: .; j_gene: TRBJ2-5; d_gene: TRBD1